These 26 T cell receptor beta chains were sequenced from one sample in a study of blood T cells in healthy people across ages. It was with a sample-barcoded 5' primer and a J-beta primer mix that a second PCR of roughly 6 to 11 cycles was run. Via MiXCR, TCRdb re-called the 5' RACE reads, giving one row per CDR3 protein. The sample comprises almost 1 million distinct CDR3 sequences, roughly 51% of which are singletons, and about 21% rests with the top ten. Sequencing input: blood. The source is a woman in her sixties in good health.

The CDR3: CASSQGLAATGELFF. The CDR3 nucleotides are TGTGCCAGCAGCCAAGGACTAGCAGCAACCGGGGAGCTGTTTTTT. The rearrangement links TRBV4-2 to TRBJ2-2; 7 nucleotides line up with TRBD2. Per germline, CDR1 LGHNA and CDR2 YNFKEQ. Trimming removed 1 base from V and 5 bases from J; junction bases left unmatched: 4. The CDR3 extends over 15 amino acids.

The V call is TRBV6-5, the J call TRBJ2-2; D is perhaps TRBD2 (5 bases). From germline, CDR1 is MNHEY and CDR2 SVGAGI. This CDR3 spans 15 amino acids. The V end lost 2 bases, the J end lost 6 bases, and 13 bases lay between the germline ends. The DNA for the CDR3 is TGTGCCAGCAGTTACCGAGATAGCGTCCCCGGGGAGCTGTTTTTT. Protein sequence: CASSYRDSVPGELFF.

In its sample, this clonotype was seen a few times. This chain joins TRBV5-1 and TRBJ2-7; 7 nucleotides align to TRBD1. In germline, CDR1 is SGHRS, CDR2 YFSETQ. This CDR3 spans 15 amino acids. V was clipped by 4 bases and J by 2 bases; unmatched bases: 9. The CDR3 region is CASSPGTAAPYEQYF. CDR3 in DNA: TGCGCCAGCAGCCCCGGGACAGCCGCCCCCTACGAGCAGTACTTC.

This clonotype turned up a few times. This chain links TRBV28 with TRBJ2-7; TRBD1 agrees at 10 bases. V lost 6 bases to trimming and J lost 7 bases; unmatched junction nucleotides: 12. Looked up from germline, CDR1 is MDHEN and CDR2 is SYDVKM. CDR3 length equals 15 residues. CDR3 residues: CASRYRDRGSGEQYF. In nucleotides, the CDR3 is TGTGCCAGCAGATACCGGGACAGGGGATCTGGAGAGCAGTACTTC.

The CDR3: CASSVGGFDEKLFF. CDR3 bases: TGTGCCAGCAGTGTAGGGGGGTTTGATGAAAAACTGTTTTTT. This chain uses TRBV28 with TRBJ1-4; D is possibly TRBD1 (6 bases). Germline CDR1 is MDHEN and CDR2 is SYDVKM. V lost 5 bases and J lost 6, with 13 bases in between. There are 14 residues in the CDR3.

The rearrangement uses TRBV5-1 and TRBJ1-2; TRBD1 is a possible D gene (6 bases). The germline CDR1 and CDR2 sequences are SGHRS and YFSETQ. V lost 1 base and J 10 bases, leaving 17 bases between the germline ends. The CDR3 is 14 amino acids. Here the CDR3 DNA reads TGCGCCAGCAGCTTGTCCGGGGGGCCAAGATCCTACACCTTC. Translation: CASSLSGGPRSYTF.

This clonotype was seen a handful of times. V gene TRBV20-1 combines with J gene TRBJ2-1; 7 bases are shared with TRBD2. The CDR3 extends over 14 amino acids. Trimming removed 2 bases from V and 3 bases from J; junction bases left unmatched: 4. Per the germline V gene, CDR1 is DFQATT and CDR2 is SNEGSKA (reference sequence). The CDR3 DNA is TGCAGTGCTAGACAAGCGGGAAGCTACAATGAGCAGTTCTTC. Its protein is CSARQAGSYNEQFF.

This clonotype was recorded a few times. The chain joins TRBV7-9 to TRBJ2-7; 7 bases agree with TRBD2. Trimming took 4 bases from V and 5 from J; bases not matched to a gene: 5. The germline V gene has CDR1 SEHNR and CDR2 FQNEAQ (reference sequence). This CDR3 has 13 residues. Here the CDR3 DNA reads TGTGCCAGCAGCTCCTCGGGAGGAAACGAGCAGTACTTC. The encoded protein is CASSSSGGNEQYF.

This chain links TRBV12-3 or TRBV12-4 with TRBJ2-5; 10 nucleotides match TRBD2. The CDR3 sequence is 20 residues long. Losses at the gene ends were 2 bases for V and 5 bases for J; bases not matched to a gene: 20. The CDR3 reads CASSLTILSGRLVLSETQYF. The CDR3 DNA sequence: TGTGCCAGCAGTTTAACTATTCTTAGCGGGAGGCTGGTATTGTCGGAGACCCAGTACTTC.

The table lists this clonotype with a few counts. The rearrangement joins TRBV6-2 or TRBV6-3 to TRBJ2-7; the D gene is possibly TRBD2 (5 bases). The CDR3 runs to 12 residues. Per the germline V gene, CDR1 is MNHEY and CDR2 is SVGEGT. Between the trimmed V and J ends, which lost 6 bases and 2 bases, there was a span of 8 bases. The CDR3: CASSGETYEQYF. DNA for the CDR3: TGTGCCAGCAGCGGGGAAACCTACGAGCAGTACTTC.

The chain has TRBV4-1 and TRBJ2-3; D is possibly TRBD1 (6 bases). The CDR3 totals 17 residues. Germline loops: CDR1 MGHRA, CDR2 YSYEKL. V lost 2 bases, J lost 9 bases, and 24 bases lay in between. The CDR3 sequence: CASSQSSGPRTDTTQYF. Written as DNA, the CDR3 is TGCGCCAGCAGCCAATCCTCGGGGCCGAGGACAGATACCACGCAGTATTTT.

The V gene is TRBV6-6, the J gene TRBJ2-4; 8 bases are shared with TRBD2. CDR3 length: 17 residues. V lost 7 bases, J lost 0 bases, and 11 bases stayed unmatched. Per the germline V gene, CDR1 is MNHNY and CDR2 is SVGAGI (reference sequence). The CDR3 DNA is TGTGCCAGCACCGACCCCGGCGGGGGGTTAGCCAAAAACATTCAGTACTTC. This codes for CASTDPGGGLAKNIQYF.

This chain connects TRBV7-9 to TRBJ2-7, with a possible D match to TRBD1 (7 bases). The V and J ends lost 5 bases and 6 bases respectively, with 17 bases between them. This CDR3 is 14 amino acids long. CDR1 is SEHNR and CDR2 is FQNEAQ in the germline V gene (reference sequence). The DNA for the CDR3 is TGTGCCAGCAGCCATGCGCAGGGGGGATTCGAGCAGTACTTC. Protein sequence: CASSHAQGGFEQYF.

The table lists this clonotype with a few counts. The gene calls are TRBV6-2 or TRBV6-3 and TRBJ2-3; a possible D gene is TRBD2 (5 bases). Germline CDR1 MNHEY, CDR2 SVGEGT. This CDR3 comprises 16 residues. V lost 6 bases to trimming and J lost 7 bases, with 23 bases between them. DNA of the CDR3: TGTGCCAGCAGACCGGCTACGGGGAGTCTTAGAAATACGCAGTATTTT. Translating gives CASRPATGSLRNTQYF.

The genes are TRBV20-1 and TRBJ2-5; 7 bases are a match to TRBD1. The end of the DNA is better explained by TRBJ2-7, so the J call may be wrong. The CDR3 spans 14 residues. Germline lookup yields CDR1 DFQATT and CDR2 SNEGSKA (reference sequence). CDR3 region: CSARGQSKGYEQYF. CDR3 nucleotide sequence: TGCAGTGCTAGGGGACAGTCGAAGGGGTACGAGCAGTACTTC.

The gene calls are TRBV25-1 and TRBJ2-5, with TRBD2 identical over 7 bases. The CDR3 consists of 14 residues. After removal of 4 bases from V and 3 bases from J, the junction contained 5 bases not matched to a gene. CDR1 is MGHDK and CDR2 is SYGVNS in the germline V gene. The CDR3, as DNA: TGTGCCAGCAGTGGGAGGGACTATGAAGAGACCCAGTACTTC. Its translation is CASSGRDYEETQYF.

This chain joins TRBV7-9 and TRBJ2-3; TRBD2 matches at 12 bases. The CDR3 loop spans 15 amino acids. V lost 6 bases and J lost 5; bases outside the gene matches: 6. Germline V gene lookup returns CDR1 SEHNR and CDR2 FQNEAQ (reference sequence). CDR3 DNA: TGTGCCAGCAGGTCGACTAGCGGGAGTAAAGATACGCAGTATTTT. Amino acids: CASRSTSGSKDTQYF.

The gene calls are TRBV5-1 and TRBJ2-6; D unclear. V lost 7 bases and J 0 bases, leaving 8 bases between the germline ends. This CDR3 comprises 14 residues. Germline V gives CDR1 SGHRS, CDR2 YFSETQ. In nucleotides, the CDR3 is TGCGCCAGCGGGGTTGGCTCTGGGGCCAACGTCCTGACTTTC. It encodes CASGVGSGANVLTF. The variable domain in full, with the rest retrieved from reference TRBV5-1 and TRBJ2-6, is KAGVTQTPRYLIKTRGQQVTLSCSPISGHRSVSWYQQTPGQGLQFLFEYFSETQRNKGNFPGRFSGRQFSNSRSEMNVSTLELGDSALYLCASGVGSGANVLTFGAGSRLTVL.

This clonotype has more than one count but fewer than ten. CDR3 nucleotide sequence: TGTGCCAGCAGCCAAGTGACTAGCTCCGAGCAGTACTTC. Protein sequence: CASSQVTSSEQYF. The chain combines TRBV3-1 with TRBJ2-7, with 7 bases identical to TRBD2. Germline assignment: CDR1 LGHDT and CDR2 YNNKEL (reference sequence). V shed 1 base and J 6 bases; nucleotides not matched to a gene: 3. This CDR3 contains 13 residues.

This clonotype was found a few times. J is TRBJ1-5 and V is TRBV15; no clear D gene. The CDR3 runs 17 residues. Germline V gene sequence: CDR1 LNHNV, CDR2 YYDKDF (reference sequence). V shed 0 bases and J shed 4 bases, with 16 bases lying between them. DNA of the CDR3: TGTGCCACCAGCAGAGAAGCCTCGGCGGAAAGGAATCAGCCCCAGCATTTT. Its protein is CATSREASAERNQPQHF.

A remark on this clonotype: This sequence may be a read error, since a much larger clone differs from it by one base. The chain employs TRBV6-5 and TRBJ2-5, with D perhaps given as TRBD1 or TRBD2 (6 bases each). Germline V gene sequence: CDR1 MNHEY, CDR2 SVGAGI. The CDR3 has 15 residues. Trimming removed 5 bases from V and 5 bases from J, with 18 bases in between. The CDR3 is CASSHTGLGGETQYF. The CDR3 bases are TGTGCCAGCAGTCACACAGGGTTAGGGGGGGAGACCCAGTACTTC.

This chain uses TRBV19 with TRBJ2-4; 8 bases align to TRBD1. Germline CDR1 reads LNHDA; CDR2 reads SQIVND (reference sequence). J lost 8 bases, V lost 4 bases, and 7 bases had no gene match. The CDR3 length is 14 residues. CDR3 protein: CASSKTGEGHIQYF. In nucleotides, the CDR3 is TGTGCCAGTAGTAAGACAGGGGAAGGACACATTCAGTACTTC.

The V and J genes are TRBV28 and TRBJ1-1; 7 bases match TRBD1. With V trimmed by 7 bases and J by 1 base, 6 bases remained unmatched. The germline gives CDR1 MDHEN, CDR2 SYDVKM. The CDR3 runs to 14 residues. CDR3 in DNA: TGTGCCAGCATTCCGACAGGGCGGAACACTGAAGCTTTCTTT. Translating it yields CASIPTGRNTEAFF.

J is TRBJ2-7 and V is TRBV7-9; 10 nucleotides line up with TRBD2. V gave up 4 bases and J gave up 4 bases; unmatched junction bases: 10. CDR1 and CDR2 from the germline V gene are SEHNR and FQNEAQ (reference sequence). CDR3 length: 16 amino acids. CDR3 sequence (DNA): TGTGCCAGCAGCTCGTGGACTAGCGGCCCCCCATACGAGCAGTACTTC. Translating it yields CASSSWTSGPPYEQYF.

This clonotype showed up just once. The chain couples TRBV7-2 to TRBJ2-7, with 9 positions matching TRBD1. Germline V gives CDR1 SGHTA, CDR2 FQGNSA. This CDR3 has 15 residues. The junction had 5 bases not matched to a gene; V was cut back by 2 bases and J by 3 bases. The CDR3 nucleotides read TGTGCCAGCAGCTTAATGAGGGGACAGGGCTACGAGCAGTACTTC. This translates into CASSLMRGQGYEQYF.

The V call is TRBV7-9, the J call TRBJ2-1; 10 bases align to TRBD2. This CDR3 comprises 15 residues. The germline V gene encodes CDR1 SEHNR and CDR2 FQNEAQ (reference sequence). V shed 2 bases, J shed 5 bases, and the junction held 3 bases outside the gene matches. CDR3 residues: CASSLILAGNNEQFF. The CDR3 bases are TGTGCCAGCAGCTTAATACTAGCGGGGAACAATGAGCAGTTCTTC.